This T cell receptor beta chain was captured by sequencing in a study of cytotoxic CD8 clonotypes in ibrutinib-treated CLL. Study-level information: Averaging across samples gave roughly 260,000 productive templates and around 100,000 productive rearrangements.

Target depth was 1 in 200,000 to 1 in 1 million T cells, about 10x per clonotype. Method: immunoSEQ multiplex PCR; TCRdb's copy keeps in-frame clones and lacks some. The sample lists about 15,000 clones, about 61% occurring once. This specimen was PBMCs, taken before ibrutinib treatment. This clonotype was sampled from a human donor with chronic lymphocytic leukemia.

CDR3: CASKGTQYF. CDR3 nucleotides: TGTGCCAGCAAGGGGACCCAGTACTTC. J is TRBJ2-5 and V is TRBV5-8; D is unresolved. V gave up 6 bases and J gave up 7 bases, with 4 bases separating them. Germline CDR1 reads SGHTS; CDR2 reads YDEGEE. The CDR3 extends over 9 amino acids.